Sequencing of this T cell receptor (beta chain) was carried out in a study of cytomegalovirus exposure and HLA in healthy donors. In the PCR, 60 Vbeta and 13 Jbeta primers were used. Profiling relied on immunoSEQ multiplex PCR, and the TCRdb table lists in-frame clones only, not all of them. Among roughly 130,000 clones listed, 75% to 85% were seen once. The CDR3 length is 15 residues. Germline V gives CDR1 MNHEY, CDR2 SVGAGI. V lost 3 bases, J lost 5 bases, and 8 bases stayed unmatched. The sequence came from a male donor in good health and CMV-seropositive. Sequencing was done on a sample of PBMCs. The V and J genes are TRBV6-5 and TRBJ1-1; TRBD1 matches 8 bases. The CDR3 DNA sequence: TGTGCCAGCAGTTATCAGGGGGCAGAGATAACTGAAGCTTTCTTT. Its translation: CASSYQGAEITEAFF.